This passage covers 29 T cell receptor beta chains from one sample sequenced in a study of OX40 agonist ivuxolimab in advanced cancers. Sequencing used immunoSEQ multiplex PCR; TCRdb keeps in-frame clones, though not all of them. The table shows 77,000 or so clones, with approximately 89% occurring only once. The sequences come from CD4+ or CD8+ T cells sorted from blood, collected in a trial of the OX40 agonist ivuxolimab. These receptors were obtained from an adult with an advanced solid tumor such as melanoma, head and neck, liver or kidney cancer.

The V gene is TRBV6-4, the J gene TRBJ2-2, with TRBD1 matching 11 bases. After removal of 6 bases from V and 0 bases from J, the junction contained 3 bases not matched to a gene. This CDR3 is 16 amino acids long. CDR1 is MRHNA, CDR2 SNTAGT, per germline. CDR3 sequence (DNA): TGTGCCAGCAGCCGGACAGGGGGCTCGAACACCGGGGAGCTGTTTTTT. This encodes CASSRTGGSNTGELFF.

The genes are TRBV7-8 and TRBJ2-7, with 8 bases lining up with TRBD1. After removal of 6 bases from V and 6 bases from J, the junction contained 7 bases not matched to a gene. The germline V gene encodes CDR1 SGHVS and CDR2 FQNEAQ. The CDR3 totals 13 residues. CDR3 DNA sequence: TGTGCCAGCAGTCTTCACAGGGGGAGCGAGCAGTACTTC. Its protein product is CASSLHRGSEQYF.

The rearrangement links TRBV5-4 to TRBJ1-3; unclear D gene. The CDR3 contains 14 residues. Germline assignment: CDR1 SGHNT and CDR2 YYREEE (reference sequence). Trimming pared 4 bases from V and 0 bases from J, leaving 8 bases between. CDR3 sequence (DNA): TGTGCCAGCAGCCATTATCGCTCTGGAAACACCATATATTTT. Amino acid sequence: CASSHYRSGNTIYF.

The V and J genes are TRBV6-5 and TRBJ2-7, with TRBD2 matching over 7 bases. The germline V gene encodes CDR1 MNHEY and CDR2 SVGAGI. CDR3 length: 14 amino acids. The J segment lost 4 bases and the V segment lost 2 bases, leaving 5 bases of the junction unmatched. The CDR3: CASSYGGGEYEQYF. CDR3 DNA: TGTGCCAGCAGTTACGGCGGGGGAGAGTACGAGCAGTACTTC.

The chain joins TRBV28 to TRBJ2-1; 8 nucleotides match TRBD2. V lost 5 bases, J lost 4 bases, and 4 bases stayed unmatched. The CDR3 spans 14 residues. CDR1 is MDHEN, CDR2 SYDVKM, per germline. CDR3 region: CASSRGGIYNEQFF. CDR3 nucleotide sequence: TGTGCCAGCAGTCGGGGGGGGATATACAATGAGCAGTTCTTC.

The rearrangement uses TRBV20-1 and TRBJ2-1, with D unresolved. Looked up from germline, CDR1 is DFQATT and CDR2 is SNEGSKA (reference sequence). The CDR3 runs to 11 residues. Trimming removed 6 bases at V and 8 bases at J, with 11 bases between. CDR3 sequence reads: CSAEYGDEQFF. DNA of the CDR3: TGCAGTGCCGAGTATGGGGATGAGCAGTTCTTC.

This rearrangement joins TRBV7-9 to TRBJ1-1; 9 bases line up with TRBD1. Germline CDR1 is SEHNR and CDR2 is FQNEAQ (reference sequence). The CDR3 is made up of 14 amino acids. V lost 5 bases and J lost 6; bases outside the gene matches: 7. The CDR3 nucleotides are TGTGCCAGCAGCCCAACAGGGGGCTTGGCTGAAGCTTTCTTT. This sequence encodes CASSPTGGLAEAFF.

The rearrangement joins TRBV6-6 to TRBJ1-1; TRBD1 agrees at 10 bases. The germline V gene encodes CDR1 MNHNY and CDR2 SVGAGI (reference sequence). The CDR3 runs 16 residues. Unmatched junction bases numbered 11, after V lost 6 bases and J lost 4 bases. CDR3 coding DNA: TGTGCCAGCAGCCACGGTGGGACAGGGGCGGCCACTGAAGCTTTCTTT. Amino acids: CASSHGGTGAATEAFF.

V gene TRBV28 combines with J gene TRBJ2-5, with TRBD2 identical over 10 bases. CDR1 is MDHEN and CDR2 is SYDVKM in the germline V gene. J was trimmed by 0 bases and V by 5 bases; bases with no gene match: 6. The CDR3 consists of 16 residues. The CDR3 protein is CASSTSGAGYQETQYF. The CDR3 bases are TGTGCCAGCAGTACTAGCGGGGCCGGCTACCAAGAGACCCAGTACTTC. The variable domain in full, completed from reference TRBV28 and TRBJ2-5, reads DVKVTQSSRYLVKRTGEKVFLECVQDMDHENMFWYRQDPGLGLRLIYFSYDVKMKEKGDIPEGYSVSREKKERFSLILESASTNQTSMYLCASSTSGAGYQETQYFGPGTRLLVL.

The chain employs TRBV19 and TRBJ2-7, with 7 positions matching TRBD2. V lost 4 bases, J lost 4 bases, and 4 bases stayed unmatched. The CDR3 extends over 13 amino acids. The germline gives CDR1 LNHDA, CDR2 SQIVND (reference sequence). CDR3 nucleotide sequence: TGTGCCAGTAGTAGCGGGAGTAGGTACGAGCAGTACTTC. Its protein is CASSSGSRYEQYF.

The chain combines TRBV7-2 with TRBJ2-5; 12 nucleotides align to TRBD2. CDR3 length: 15 amino acids. V shed 2 bases and J 5 bases; nucleotides not matched to a gene: 3. CDR1 is SGHTA and CDR2 is FQGNSA in the germline V gene. For the CDR3, the DNA is TGTGCCAGCAGCTTAACCCTAGCGGGAGGGGAGACCCAGTACTTC. Residues: CASSLTLAGGETQYF.

The chain combines TRBV18 with TRBJ2-7; 11 positions agree with TRBD1. CDR1 is KGHSH, CDR2 LQKENI, per germline. This CDR3 has 15 residues. After removal of 5 bases from V and 3 bases from J, the junction contained 6 bases not matched to a gene. CDR3 nucleotides: TGTGCCAGCTCATATACCGGGACAGGGGGCTACGAGCAGTACTTC. Its translation: CASSYTGTGGYEQYF.

The chain joins TRBV4-3 to TRBJ2-5; 7 positions match TRBD2. Losses at the gene ends were 0 bases for V and 4 bases for J; bases not matched to a gene: 8. CDR1 and CDR2 (germline): LGHNA, YSLEER. CDR3 length: 16 amino acids. The CDR3 sequence is CASSQEWGGKGETQYF. The CDR3 bases are TGCGCCAGCAGCCAAGAATGGGGGGGGAAAGGAGAGACCCAGTACTTC.

This clone appeared a single time. This sequence joins TRBV9 and TRBJ1-3; TRBD1 aligns across 8 bases. J lost 0 bases, V lost 4 bases, and 9 bases had no gene match. The germline V gene encodes CDR1 SGDLS and CDR2 YYNGEE. This CDR3 is 17 amino acids long. The CDR3 is CASSPRQGQSSGNTIYF. CDR3 DNA: TGTGCCAGCAGCCCCCGACAGGGGCAAAGCTCTGGAAACACCATATATTTT. Full variable domain (outside the CDR3, taken from reference TRBV9 and TRBJ1-3): DSGVTQTPKHLITATGQRVTLRCSPRSGDLSVYWYQQSLDQGLQFLIQYYNGEERAKGNILERFSAQQFPDLHSELNLSSLELGDSALYFCASSPRQGQSSGNTIYFGEGSWLTVV.

DNA for the CDR3: TGTGCCAGCAGCCAAGATCAAGATAGCAATCAGCCCCAGCATTTT. Protein product: CASSQDQDSNQPQHF. The rearrangement links TRBV4-2 to TRBJ1-5; D is unresolved. V was cut by 0 bases and J by 0 bases, with 6 bases left in between. Per germline, CDR1 LGHNA and CDR2 YNFKEQ. This CDR3 is built from 15 residues.

The chain couples TRBV30 to TRBJ1-5; 8 nucleotides match TRBD1. This CDR3 region has 14 residues. Per the germline V gene, CDR1 is GTSNPN and CDR2 is SVGIG (reference sequence). V shed 5 bases, J shed 7 bases, and the junction held 10 bases outside the gene matches. The CDR3 nucleotides read TGTGCCTGGGCAGGGGGCGCCTCGGGACAGCCCCAGCATTTT. Translating it yields CAWAGGASGQPQHF.

This rearrangement joins TRBV5-4 to TRBJ1-4; TRBD1 aligns across 8 bases. In germline, CDR1 is SGHNT, CDR2 YYREEE (reference sequence). Trimming took 2 bases from V and 8 from J; bases not matched to a gene: 8. CDR3 length: 15 amino acids. For the CDR3, the DNA is TGTGCCAGCAGCTTCCCGGGACAGGTCGACGAAAAACTGTTTTTT. It yields the protein CASSFPGQVDEKLFF.

The chain joins TRBV30 to TRBJ1-3; D is perhaps TRBD1 (5 bases). Germline V gene data show CDR1 as GTSNPN and CDR2 as SVGIG (reference sequence). The CDR3 covers 16 residues. Trimming left V 1 base short and J 0 bases short, with 13 bases between. CDR3 sequence: CAWSGGRPDSGNTIYF. In DNA, the CDR3 is TGTGCCTGGAGTGGGGGACGCCCGGACTCTGGAAACACCATATATTTT.

V gene TRBV5-8 combines with J gene TRBJ2-5; D is unclear. Germline values: CDR1 SGHTS, CDR2 YDEGEE. Trimming pared 2 bases from V and 4 bases from J, leaving 3 bases between. The CDR3 is 11 residues long. The chain's CDR3 is CASSFTETQYF. Here the CDR3 DNA reads TGTGCCAGCAGCTTCACAGAGACCCAGTACTTC.

The chain carries TRBV2 and TRBJ1-2; unclear D gene. This CDR3 region has 14 residues. Looked up from germline, CDR1 is SNHLY and CDR2 is FYNNEI. V gave up 7 bases and J gave up 5 bases, with 17 bases separating them. CDR3 in amino acids: CASTKEGLGYGYTF. The CDR3 DNA reads TGTGCCAGCACCAAAGAAGGGTTGGGGTATGGCTACACCTTC.

The V gene is TRBV30, the J gene TRBJ2-5; the D gene is possibly TRBD1 (5 bases). V lost 4 bases, J lost 2 bases, and 8 bases lay in between. The CDR3 runs 12 residues. Looked up from germline, CDR1 is GTSNPN and CDR2 is SVGIG (reference sequence). CDR3 DNA sequence: TGTGCCTGGAATACAGGTCAAGAGACCCAGTACTTC. It yields the protein CAWNTGQETQYF.

The gene calls are TRBV7-2 and TRBJ1-5, with D tentatively TRBD1 (5 bases). This CDR3 is built from 15 residues. The V gene's germline CDR1 is SGHTA and CDR2 FQGNSA. Trimming left V 5 bases short and J 4 bases short, with 15 bases between. The CDR3 protein is CASSPNHGGNQPQHF. CDR3 nucleotides: TGTGCCAGCAGCCCAAACCACGGGGGAAATCAGCCCCAGCATTTT.

This sequence joins TRBV18 and TRBJ1-1, with 10 bases identical to TRBD1. Trimming at V came to 3 bases and at J to 10 bases, leaving 5 bases not matched to a gene. The CDR3 runs to 13 residues. Germline V gene lookup returns CDR1 KGHSH and CDR2 LQKENI. CDR3 sequence: CASSPTGGEGAFF. DNA for the CDR3: TGTGCCAGCTCACCGACAGGGGGCGAGGGAGCTTTCTTT.

The J gene is TRBJ1-2, the V gene TRBV6-4; a weak D match, TRBD1 (5 bases). Germline V lookup: CDR1 MRHNA, CDR2 SNTAGT. The V and J ends lost 6 bases and 1 base respectively, with 12 bases between them. The CDR3 loop spans 14 amino acids. This CDR3 reads CASSPGAVNYGYTF. The CDR3 DNA reads TGTGCCAGCAGCCCCGGGGCAGTTAACTATGGCTACACCTTC.

V and J are TRBV7-8 and TRBJ1-4; TRBD1 aligns across 12 bases. The germline gives CDR1 SGHVS, CDR2 FQNEAQ. J gave up 10 bases and V 7 bases, and 19 bases lay outside the gene matches. CDR3 length: 18 amino acids. The CDR3 reads CASTPFGTGGVLGGKLFF. CDR3 in DNA: TGTGCCAGCACCCCCTTTGGGACAGGGGGCGTGTTAGGTGGAAAACTGTTTTTT.

This chain connects TRBV6-5 to TRBJ2-7; 7 nucleotides agree with TRBD1. Trimming cost V 0 bases and J 1 base; bases outside gene matches: 3. This CDR3 has 15 residues. The V gene's germline CDR1 is MNHEY and CDR2 SVGAGI. The CDR3 is CASSYSGDRSYEQYF. CDR3 DNA sequence: TGTGCCAGCAGTTACTCGGGGGACAGATCCTACGAGCAGTACTTC.

This clone has only one observation. The chain recombines TRBV2 with TRBJ2-2; 12 nucleotides match TRBD2. This CDR3 contains 15 residues. The J segment lost 6 bases and the V segment lost 6 bases, leaving 5 bases of the junction unmatched. Germline loops: CDR1 SNHLY, CDR2 FYNNEI. The CDR3 spells CASRLLAGGPGELFF. CDR3 nucleotides: TGTGCCAGCAGGCTACTAGCGGGGGGCCCCGGGGAGCTGTTTTTT.

The chain recombines TRBV7-9 with TRBJ2-7; 10 bases line up with TRBD1. The CDR3 totals 17 residues. The junction had 10 bases not matched to a gene; V was cut back by 4 bases and J by 1 base. CDR1 and CDR2 (germline): SEHNR, FQNEAQ (reference sequence). CDR3 nucleotides: TGTGCCAGCAGCTCCGCCCCGGGGACAGGGGTTTCCTACGAGCAGTACTTC. Translated, it gives CASSSAPGTGVSYEQYF.

The J gene is TRBJ1-4, the V gene TRBV14; D is ambiguous. Germline CDR1 and CDR2: SGHDN and FVKESK. V was pared by 4 bases and J by 6 bases, with 9 bases between. The CDR3 loop spans 13 amino acids. CDR3 sequence reads: CASSRGSYEKLFF. The CDR3 region has the DNA TGTGCCAGCAGCCGAGGGAGCTATGAAAAACTGTTTTTT.